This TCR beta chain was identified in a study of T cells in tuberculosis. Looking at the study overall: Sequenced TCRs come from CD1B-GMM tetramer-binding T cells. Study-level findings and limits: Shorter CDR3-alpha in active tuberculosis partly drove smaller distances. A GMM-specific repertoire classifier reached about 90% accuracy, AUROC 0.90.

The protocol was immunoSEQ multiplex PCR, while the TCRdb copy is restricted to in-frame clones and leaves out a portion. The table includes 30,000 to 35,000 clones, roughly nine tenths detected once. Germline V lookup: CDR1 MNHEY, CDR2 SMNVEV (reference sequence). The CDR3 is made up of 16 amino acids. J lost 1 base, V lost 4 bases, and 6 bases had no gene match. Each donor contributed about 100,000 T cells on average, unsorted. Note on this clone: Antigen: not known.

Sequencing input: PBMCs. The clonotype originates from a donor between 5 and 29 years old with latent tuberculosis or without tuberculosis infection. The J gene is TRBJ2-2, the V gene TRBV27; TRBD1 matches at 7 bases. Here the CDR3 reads CASSWGQTGNTGELFF. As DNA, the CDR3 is TGTGCCAGCAGTTGGGGACAGACAGGGAACACCGGGGAGCTGTTTTTT.